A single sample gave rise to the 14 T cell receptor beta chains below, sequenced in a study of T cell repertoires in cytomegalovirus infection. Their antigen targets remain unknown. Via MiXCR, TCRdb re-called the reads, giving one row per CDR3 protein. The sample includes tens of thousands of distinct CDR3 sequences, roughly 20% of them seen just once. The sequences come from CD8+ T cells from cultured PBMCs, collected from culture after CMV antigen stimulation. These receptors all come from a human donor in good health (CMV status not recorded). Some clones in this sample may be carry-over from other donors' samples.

CDR3 nucleotide sequence: TGTGCCAGCGGCCCCGGGACAGGGGAAGAGTATGAGCAGTTCTTC. It yields the protein CASGPGTGEEYEQFF. The chain links TRBV28 to TRBJ2-1; 10 bases match TRBD1. CDR3 size: 15 residues. Losses at the gene ends were 8 bases for V and 8 bases for J; bases not matched to a gene: 12. Germline assignment: CDR1 MDHEN and CDR2 SYDVKM.

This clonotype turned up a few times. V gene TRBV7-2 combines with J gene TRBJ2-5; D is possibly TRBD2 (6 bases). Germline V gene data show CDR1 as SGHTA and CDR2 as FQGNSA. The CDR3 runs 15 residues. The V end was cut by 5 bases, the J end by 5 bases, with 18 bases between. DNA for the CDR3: TGTGCCAGCAGCATCTGGGACTCGGTTGGGGAGACCCAGTACTTC. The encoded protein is CASSIWDSVGETQYF.

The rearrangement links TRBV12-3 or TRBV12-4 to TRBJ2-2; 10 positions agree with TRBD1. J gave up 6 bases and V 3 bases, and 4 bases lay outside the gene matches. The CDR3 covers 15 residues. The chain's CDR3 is CASSLDRGRAGELFF. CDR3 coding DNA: TGTGCCAGCAGTTTGGACAGGGGGAGGGCCGGGGAGCTGTTTTTT.

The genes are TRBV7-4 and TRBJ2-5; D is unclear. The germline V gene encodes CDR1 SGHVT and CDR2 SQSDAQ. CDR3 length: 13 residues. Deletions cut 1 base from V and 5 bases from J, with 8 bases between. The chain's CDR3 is CASSLVAEETQYF. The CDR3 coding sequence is TGTGCCAGCAGCTTAGTTGCTGAGGAGACCCAGTACTTC.

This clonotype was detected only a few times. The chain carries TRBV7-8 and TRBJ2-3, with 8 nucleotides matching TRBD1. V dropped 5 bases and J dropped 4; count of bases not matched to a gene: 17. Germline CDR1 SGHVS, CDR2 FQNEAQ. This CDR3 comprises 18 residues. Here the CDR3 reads CASSASGTGREPPDTQYF. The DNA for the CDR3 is TGTGCCAGCAGCGCCTCCGGGACAGGAAGAGAGCCCCCAGATACGCAGTATTTT.

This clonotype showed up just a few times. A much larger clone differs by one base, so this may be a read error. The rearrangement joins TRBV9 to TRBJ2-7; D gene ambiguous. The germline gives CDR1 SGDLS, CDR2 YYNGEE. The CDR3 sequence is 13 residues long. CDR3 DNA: TGTGCCAGCAGCGTTAGCACGTCTTACGAGCAGAACTTC. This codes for CASSVSTSYEQNF.

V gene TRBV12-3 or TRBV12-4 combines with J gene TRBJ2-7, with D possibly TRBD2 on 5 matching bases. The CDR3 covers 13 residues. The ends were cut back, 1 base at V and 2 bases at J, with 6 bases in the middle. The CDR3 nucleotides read TGTGCCAGCAGTTTAGTCGGGGCCTACGAGCAGTACTTC. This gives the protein CASSLVGAYEQYF.

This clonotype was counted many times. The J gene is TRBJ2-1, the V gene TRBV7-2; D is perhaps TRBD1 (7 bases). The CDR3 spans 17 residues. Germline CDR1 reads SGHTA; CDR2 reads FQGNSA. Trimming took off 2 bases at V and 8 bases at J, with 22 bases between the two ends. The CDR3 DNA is TGTGCCAGCAGCTTACTTCCCCCGGACAGGTCGGGGGATGAGCAGTTCTTC. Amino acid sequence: CASSLLPPDRSGDEQFF.

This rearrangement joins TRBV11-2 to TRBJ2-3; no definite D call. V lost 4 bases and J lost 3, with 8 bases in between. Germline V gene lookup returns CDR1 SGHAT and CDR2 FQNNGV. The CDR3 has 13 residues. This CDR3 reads CASSSGVTDTQYF. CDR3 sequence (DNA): TGTGCCAGCAGCTCTGGGGTAACAGATACGCAGTATTTT.

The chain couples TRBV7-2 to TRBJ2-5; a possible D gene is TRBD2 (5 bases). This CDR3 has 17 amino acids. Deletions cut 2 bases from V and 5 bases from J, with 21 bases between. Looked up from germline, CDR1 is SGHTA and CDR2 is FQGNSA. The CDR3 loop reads CASSLKTGIQEKETQYF. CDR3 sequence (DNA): TGTGCCAGCAGCTTAAAGACGGGGATCCAGGAGAAGGAGACCCAGTACTTC.

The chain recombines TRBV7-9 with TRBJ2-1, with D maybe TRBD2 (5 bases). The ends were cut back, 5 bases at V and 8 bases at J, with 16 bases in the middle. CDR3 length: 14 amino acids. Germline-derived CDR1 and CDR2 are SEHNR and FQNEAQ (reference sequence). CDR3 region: CASSRTGIRDEQFF. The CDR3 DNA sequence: TGTGCCAGCAGCCGGACCGGGATAAGGGATGAGCAGTTCTTC.

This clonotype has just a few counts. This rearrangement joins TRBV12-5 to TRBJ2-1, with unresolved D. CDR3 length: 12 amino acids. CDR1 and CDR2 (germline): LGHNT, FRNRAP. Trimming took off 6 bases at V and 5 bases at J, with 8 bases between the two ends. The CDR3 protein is CASGNPDNEQFF. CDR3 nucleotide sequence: TGTGCTAGTGGAAATCCAGACAATGAGCAGTTCTTC.

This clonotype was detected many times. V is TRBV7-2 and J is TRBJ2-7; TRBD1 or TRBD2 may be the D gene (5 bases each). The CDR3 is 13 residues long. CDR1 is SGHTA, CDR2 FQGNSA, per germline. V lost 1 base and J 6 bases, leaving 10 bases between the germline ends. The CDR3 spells CASSLGGDGEQYF. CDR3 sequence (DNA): TGTGCCAGCAGCTTAGGTGGGGACGGCGAGCAGTACTTC.

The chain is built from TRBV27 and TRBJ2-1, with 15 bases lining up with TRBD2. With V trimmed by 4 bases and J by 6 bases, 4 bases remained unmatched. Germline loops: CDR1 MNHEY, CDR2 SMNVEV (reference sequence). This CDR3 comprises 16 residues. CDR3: CASSSRTSGRGNEQFF. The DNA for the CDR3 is TGTGCCAGCAGTTCCCGGACTAGCGGGAGGGGCAATGAGCAGTTCTTC.